A selection of T cell receptor beta chains follows, all from one sample in a study of T cells in Graves' hyperthyroidism and ophthalmopathy. Using its own MiXCR run on the multiplex PCR reads, TCRdb lists one record per CDR3 protein. The data hold 400,000 to 550,000 distinct CDR3 sequences, with under 15% observed a single time. Sequences were obtained from blood. Receptors were obtained from a woman in her late teens or twenties with Graves' hyperthyroidism. Each CDR3 is given with its conserved first and last residue. A D gene is named only where the DNA matches it firmly. Where a row states a size, it is once, few, many or the class of an expanded clone; other rows omit it.

j_gene	v_gene	abundance	d_gene	CDR3nt	CDR3aa
TRBJ2-6	TRBV30	-	TRBD1	TGTGCCTGGGGGGACAGGGGTGGGGCCAACGTCCTGACTTTC	CAWGDRGGANVLTF
TRBJ1-2	TRBV20-1	few	-	TGCAGTGCCACGGGACACTCCGTCCCCTATGGCTACACCTTC	CSATGHSVPYGYTF
TRBJ1-2	TRBV5-5	many	TRBD1	TGTGCCAGCAGCCCGGGACAGACTAACTATGGCTACACCTTC	CASSPGQTNYGYTF
TRBJ1-2	TRBV27	-	-	TGTGCCAGCGGGGGGTTTAACTATGGCTACATCTTC	CASGGFNYGYIF
TRBJ2-5	TRBV6-1	many	-	TGTGCCAGCACCCTTCGGAGGGCGACAGGCCGAGAGACCCAGTACTTC	CASTLRRATGRETQYF
TRBJ1-1	TRBV6-9	-	-	TGTGCCAGCAGTTACGTTGGCACCGAGGTTGAAGCTTTCTTT	CASSYVGTEVEAFF
TRBJ1-1	TRBV18	-	TRBD1	TGTGCCAGCTCACCACTACGGGACAGAAATGTAGGGGAGACTGAAGCTTTCTTT	CASSPLRDRNVGETEAFF
TRBJ2-7	TRBV25-1	many	-	TGTGCCAGCAGTGAAGGGAGTACCTACGAGCAGTACTTC	CASSEGSTYEQYF
TRBJ2-5	TRBV9	-	TRBD2	TGTGCCAGCAGCTCCCTGAAGATGAGCGGGACTCCAGAGACCCAGTACTTC	CASSSLKMSGTPETQYF
TRBJ2-6	TRBV18	few	TRBD1	TGTGCCAGCTCACTGATGGGACAGGTCGTCTCTGGGGCCAACGTCCTGACTTTC	CASSLMGQVVSGANVLTF
TRBJ2-2	TRBV29-1	many	TRBD2	TGCAGCGTTGAAGGCGGGGGCGGGGAGCTGTTTTTT	CSVEGGGGELFF
TRBJ2-3	TRBV6-5	many	-	TGTGCCAGCAGTTACTCGACCGTGGAAGCCTCACATACGCAGTATTTT	CASSYSTVEASHTQYF
TRBJ2-3	TRBV7-9	few	TRBD1	TGTGCCAGCAGGACCACAGGGGCTAGCACAGATACGCAGTATTTT	CASRTTGASTDTQYF
TRBJ2-7	TRBV20-1	-	-	TGCAGTGCTAGCCGCGAAGTTACAGGCGAGCAGTACTTC	CSASREVTGEQYF
TRBJ2-7	TRBV2	many	-	TGTGCCAGCACCCCAGGGCTTCACTCCTACGAGCAGTACTTC	CASTPGLHSYEQYF
TRBJ1-1	TRBV11-2	many	TRBD1	TGTGCCAGCAGCTCATGGACAGGGGGAATGAACACTGAAGCTTTCTTT	CASSSWTGGMNTEAFF
TRBJ1-2	TRBV19	-	-	TGTGCCAGTAGTCCCTCCGAGGCAGGGGTGGATGGCTACACCTTC	CASSPSEAGVDGYTF
TRBJ2-5	TRBV12-3/TRBV12-4	many	TRBD2	TGTGCCAGCAGTTCCCGTCGGAGCGGGAGATGGGAGACCCAGTACTTC	CASSSRRSGRWETQYF
TRBJ2-1	TRBV24-1	-	-	TGTGCCACCAGTGACCGGGACTCCCCCTGGAATGAGCAGTTCTTC	CATSDRDSPWNEQFF
TRBJ2-1	TRBV19	-	TRBD2	TGTGCCAGTAGTATAGTAGCGGGACCCTCCAATGAGCAGTTCTTC	CASSIVAGPSNEQFF
TRBJ1-5	TRBV30	many	-	TGTGCCTGGGGACCTGAAAGCAATCAGCCCCAGCATTTT	CAWGPESNQPQHF
TRBJ1-5	TRBV5-5	-	-	TGTGCCGGCAGCTTGTATGAGAATAGCAATCAGCCCCAGCATTTT	CAGSLYENSNQPQHF
TRBJ1-2	TRBV19	many	-	TGTGCCAGTGGGTATGGCTACACCTTC	CASGYGYTF
TRBJ2-5	TRBV10-3	many	TRBD2	TGTGCCATCAGTCCCGGGACTAGCCTCCAAGAGACCCAGTACTTC	CAISPGTSLQETQYF
TRBJ2-1	TRBV7-2	many	-	TGTGCCAGCAGCTTAGTGGGAGGCGGCTCCTACAATGAGCAGTTCTTC	CASSLVGGGSYNEQFF
TRBJ2-5	TRBV5-1	-	TRBD2	TGCGCCAGCAGCTTGGAGCTAGCGGGAGGGCCCCAGTACTTC	CASSLELAGGPQYF
TRBJ2-7	TRBV19	many	-	TGTGCCAGTAGTAGCGGGGCAGTGCGCTACGAGCAGTACTTC	CASSSGAVRYEQYF
TRBJ2-5	TRBV30	-	-	TGTGCCTGGGGACTGAGGTTAGAGACCCAGCACTTC	CAWGLRLETQHF
TRBJ1-1	TRBV29-1	-	-	TGCAGCGGGGGAGGTACTGAAGCTTTCTTT	CSGGGTEAFF
TRBJ2-2	TRBV7-3	many	-	TGTGCCAGCACCGAGGGAGGGGGTGAGACCGGGGAGCTGTTTTTT	CASTEGGGETGELFF
TRBJ2-5	TRBV27	many	-	TGTGCCAGCAGTGGCGGGCAGGACCTCAGGACCCAGTACTTC	CASSGGQDLRTQYF
TRBJ1-1	TRBV19	-	-	TGTGCCAGTAGTACCCAGGAGAACACTGAAGCTTTCTTT	CASSTQENTEAFF